This T cell receptor (beta chain) was found in a study of early T cells in non-severe SARS-CoV-2 infection. TCRdb re-analysed the 5' RACE reads in MiXCR, keeping a single row per CDR3 protein. The sample contains roughly 50,000 distinct CDR3 sequences, around 8% of which appear only once. This clonotype has a handful of counts. V lost 5 bases to trimming and J lost 1 base, with 11 bases between them. From germline, CDR1 is DFQATT and CDR2 SNEGSKA (reference sequence). This CDR3 region has 14 residues. This sequence was found in an adult who was a healthcare worker with PCR-confirmed SARS-CoV-2 infection or an uninfected control (not recorded which). V usage is TRBV20-1 and J usage is TRBJ2-2; tentative D call: TRBD2 (5 bases). The sequenced sample was whole blood, obtained at baseline. The CDR3 protein is CSAPDWENTGELFF. The CDR3 DNA sequence: TGCAGTGCTCCGGACTGGGAGAACACCGGGGAGCTGTTTTTT.